This is a list of T cell receptor beta chains from one sample in a study of regulatory T cells in long-lasting Graves disease. TCRdb fed the multiplex PCR reads into MiXCR, producing one record per CDR3 protein. This sample has around 500,000 distinct CDR3 sequences, with more than 10% found just once. A further study also used this sample, focusing on T cells in Graves' hyperthyroidism and ophthalmopathy.

The sequencing here drew on peripheral blood mononuclear cells (PBMCs), taken at new diagnosis, from a patient treated with antithyroid drugs. These receptors all come from a woman aged 25-40 years with Graves disease. Each CDR3 is given with its conserved first and last residue. D genes are given only for firm matches. Clone size is shown for a subset of rows, as once, few, many or a class of expanded clone.

CASSPGTLPGGQFF	TGTGCCAGCAGCCCCGGGACCCTACCAGGCGGGCAGTTCTTC	NA	TRBV11-3	NA	TRBJ2-1
CASSTIATNEKLFF	TGTGCCAGTAGTACCATTGCAACTAATGAAAAACTGTTTTTT	NA	TRBV19	NA	TRBJ1-4
CASSPFDSNNEQFF	TGTGCCAGCAGTCCTTTCGACAGCAACAATGAGCAGTTCTTC	NA	TRBV27	many	TRBJ2-1
CSVVSPDGSSYNEQFF	TGCAGCGTTGTGTCCCCGGACGGGAGCTCCTACAATGAGCAGTTCTTC	NA	TRBV29-1	many	TRBJ2-1
CASSQAGNTIYF	TGTGCCAGCAGCCAAGCGGGGAACACCATATATTTT	NA	TRBV4-2	many	TRBJ1-3
CATSEPMTSGRSGELFF	TGTGCCACCAGTGAGCCTATGACTAGCGGGAGGTCCGGGGAGCTGTTTTTT	TRBD2	TRBV24-1	many	TRBJ2-2
CASSLTGRWDTQYF	TGTGCCAGCAGTTTAACCGGACGGTGGGATACGCAGTATTTT	NA	TRBV28	many	TRBJ2-3
CASSIRGLIGQPQHF	TGTGCCAGTAGTATACGGGGCCTGATTGGGCAGCCCCAGCATTTT	NA	TRBV19	few	TRBJ1-5
CASSPFGGDYGYTF	TGTGCCAGCAGCCCCTTCGGGGGTGACTATGGCTACACCTTC	NA	TRBV11-3	many	TRBJ1-2
CASSSPGGLAGGWANEQFF	TGTGCCAGCAGTTCCCCTGGGGGACTAGCGGGGGGATGGGCGAATGAGCAGTTCTTC	TRBD2	TRBV28	many	TRBJ2-1
CASSLGNAGVNTEAFF	TGTGCCAGCAGTTTAGGTAACGCAGGGGTAAACACTGAAGCTTTCTTT	NA	TRBV27	many	TRBJ1-1
CASSFDRRRGGETQYF	TGTGCCAGCAGCTTCGATCGCAGGAGGGGTGGGGAGACCCAGTACTTC	NA	TRBV7-2	many	TRBJ2-5
CASRPPPQGSQTQYF	TGTGCCAGCAGACCCCCCCCACAGGGATCGCAGACCCAGTACTTC	NA	TRBV7-9	many	TRBJ2-5
CASAGLHHQPQHF	TGTGCCAGCGCAGGGCTTCATCATCAGCCCCAGCATTTT	NA	TRBV6-1	NA	TRBJ1-5
CSAKDIYEQYF	TGCAGCGCAAAGGACATCTACGAGCAGTACTTC	NA	TRBV29-1	many	TRBJ2-7
CASSLWDRAQETQYF	TGTGCCAGCAGCCTATGGGACAGGGCCCAAGAGACCCAGTACTTC	TRBD1	TRBV7-9	few	TRBJ2-5
CANSPVGGSYEQCF	TGTGCCAACTCACCAGTTGGTGGTAGTTACGAGCAGTGCTTC	NA	TRBV18	NA	TRBJ2-7
CAISETAVITEAFF	TGTGCCATCAGTGAGACGGCAGTCATCACTGAAGCTTTCTTT	NA	TRBV10-3	many	TRBJ1-1
CATLDRGTGNTIYF	TGTGCCACACTGGATCGGGGTACTGGAAACACCATATATTTT	NA	TRBV10-3	many	TRBJ1-3
CASSSRTAEAFF	TGTGCCAGCAGTTCGCGGACAGCTGAAGCTTTCTTT	NA	TRBV28	many	TRBJ1-1
CASSPGKGKTYEQYF	TGTGCCAGCTCCCCCGGAAAGGGTAAGACCTACGAGCAGTACTTC	NA	TRBV18	NA	TRBJ2-7
CASSISGPSGANVLTF	TGTGCCAGCAGTATCTCCGGGCCCTCTGGGGCCAACGTCCTGACTTTC	NA	TRBV2	many	TRBJ2-6
CSASDRRGKQDTQYF	TGCAGTGCTAGTGATCGCAGGGGTAAACAGGATACGCAGTATTTT	NA	TRBV20-1	few	TRBJ2-3
CASRPRMGTDTQYF	TGTGCCAGCAGGCCGAGGATGGGCACAGATACGCAGTATTTT	NA	TRBV6-1	few	TRBJ2-3
CAWRHGTRRTGELFF	TGTGCCTGGAGGCACGGGACTAGGAGGACCGGGGAGCTGTTTTTT	TRBD2	TRBV30	NA	TRBJ2-2
CSARVTVETQYF	TGCAGTGCTAGGGTGACAGTGGAGACCCAGTACTTC	NA	TRBV20-1	many	TRBJ2-5
CSAKQGLAGKETQYF	TGCAGTGCTAAACAAGGACTAGCGGGCAAAGAGACCCAGTACTTC	TRBD2	TRBV20-1	few	TRBJ2-5
CASLQGLTIDNYGYTF	TGTGCCAGTCTACAGGGGCTTACTATCGATAACTATGGCTACACCTTC	TRBD1	TRBV6-1	few	TRBJ1-2
CASSRVGAGGRNEQFF	TGTGCCAGCAGCCGAGTAGGGGCAGGGGGTCGGAATGAGCAGTTCTTC	TRBD1	TRBV11-2	many	TRBJ2-1
CAISESTFIRISQNYGYTF	TGTGCCATCAGTGAGTCGACTTTTATCCGCATATCCCAAAACTATGGCTACACCTTC	NA	TRBV10-3	many	TRBJ1-2
CASSLSSVQPRSYNEQFF	TGTGCCAGCAGCTTGTCTTCAGTCCAGCCCCGCTCCTACAATGAGCAGTTCTTC	NA	TRBV5-6	few	TRBJ2-1
CASSLQGAGETQCF	TGTGCCAGCAGTCTACAGGGGGCGGGGGAGACCCAGTGCTTC	TRBD1	TRBV28	few	TRBJ2-5
CASSLGQGTNEKLFF	TGTGCCAGCAGCCTAGGTCAGGGGACTAATGAAAAACTGTTTTTT	NA	TRBV14	few	TRBJ1-4
CASARPGEGREQYF	TGTGCCAGTGCCCGGCCCGGTGAGGGGCGCGAGCAGTACTTC	NA	TRBV19	few	TRBJ2-7
CSARGQGNYMNTEAFF	TGCAGTGCCCGAGGACAGGGGAACTACATGAACACTGAAGCTTTCTTT	TRBD1	TRBV20-1	many	TRBJ1-1
CASSSQGTDQPQHF	TGTGCCAGCTCAAGTCAGGGGACGGATCAGCCCCAGCATTTT	NA	TRBV18	many	TRBJ1-5
CSAADSYEQYF	TGCAGCGCCGCGGACAGCTACGAGCAGTACTTC	NA	TRBV29-1	many	TRBJ2-7
CASSYGPGAVHGYTF	TGTGCCAGCAGTTACGGTCCGGGCGCAGTGCATGGCTACACCTTC	NA	TRBV6-2/TRBV6-3	many	TRBJ1-2
CASSPSRSTDTQYF	TGTGCCAGCTCACCATCGCGGTCCACAGATACGCAGTATTTT	NA	TRBV18	many	TRBJ2-3
CSARDPPAQYF	TGCAGTGCTAGAGACCCACCCGCCCAGTACTTC	NA	TRBV20-1	few	TRBJ2-5
CASSSQISGNTIYF	TGTGCCAGCAGCTCACAAATTTCTGGAAACACCATATATTTT	NA	TRBV7-2	many	TRBJ1-3
CASTTGAVGYGYTF	TGTGCCAGCACCACAGGGGCGGTCGGCTATGGCTACACCTTC	TRBD1	TRBV28	many	TRBJ1-2
CASSVTSVQETQYF	TGTGCCAGTAGTGTTACTAGCGTACAAGAGACCCAGTACTTC	TRBD2	TRBV19	NA	TRBJ2-5
CASSLGEAGTGSQKLFF	TGTGCCAGCAGTTTAGGAGAGGCCGGGACAGGTAGTCAAAAACTGTTTTTT	TRBD1	TRBV12-3/TRBV12-4	many	TRBJ1-4
CASSREWRADTQYF	TGTGCCAGCTCGAGGGAGTGGAGGGCAGATACGCAGTATTTT	NA	TRBV18	many	TRBJ2-3
CASSSPTGYSNQPQHF	TGTGCCAGCAGTTCTCCGACAGGATATAGCAATCAGCCCCAGCATTTT	NA	TRBV6-2/TRBV6-3	many	TRBJ1-5
CASSVSGEGGGYEQYF	TGTGCCAGCAGCGTGAGTGGGGAGGGAGGAGGGTACGAGCAGTACTTC	TRBD2	TRBV9	few	TRBJ2-7